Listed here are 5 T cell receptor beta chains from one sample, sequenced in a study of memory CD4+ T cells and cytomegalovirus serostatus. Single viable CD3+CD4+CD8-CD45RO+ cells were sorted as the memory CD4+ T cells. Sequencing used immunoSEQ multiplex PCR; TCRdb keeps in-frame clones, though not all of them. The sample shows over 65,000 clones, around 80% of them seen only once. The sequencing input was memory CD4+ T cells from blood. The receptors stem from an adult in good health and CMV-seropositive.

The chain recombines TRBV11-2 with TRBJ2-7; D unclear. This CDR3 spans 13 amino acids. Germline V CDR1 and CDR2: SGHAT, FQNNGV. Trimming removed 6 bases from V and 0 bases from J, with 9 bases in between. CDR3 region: CASSRDTSYEQYF. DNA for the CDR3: TGTGCCAGCAGTAGGGATACCTCCTACGAGCAGTACTTC.

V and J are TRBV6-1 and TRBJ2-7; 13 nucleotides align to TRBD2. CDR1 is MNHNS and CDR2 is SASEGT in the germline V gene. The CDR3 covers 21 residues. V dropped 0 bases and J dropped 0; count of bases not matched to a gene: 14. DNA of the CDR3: TGTGCCAGCAGTGAAGCGCTTCCGACTAGGGGACTAGCGGGGAGCTCCTACGAGCAGTACTTC. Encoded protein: CASSEALPTRGLAGSSYEQYF.

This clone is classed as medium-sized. CDR3 in DNA: TGTGCCAGCAGTGACGGGACAGGGGGCGCTGAAAAACTGTTTTTT. It encodes CASSDGTGGAEKLFF. This chain links TRBV6-1 with TRBJ1-4; 12 positions agree with TRBD1. The CDR3 sequence is 15 residues long. Germline CDR1 reads MNHNS; CDR2 reads SASEGT. The V gene end was trimmed by 3 bases and the J gene end by 7 bases; junction bases not matched to a gene: 3.

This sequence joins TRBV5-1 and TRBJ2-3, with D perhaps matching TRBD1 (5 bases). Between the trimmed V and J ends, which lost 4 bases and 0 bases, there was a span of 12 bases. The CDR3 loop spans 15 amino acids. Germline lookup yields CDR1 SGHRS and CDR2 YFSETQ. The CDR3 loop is CASSPATASTDTQYF. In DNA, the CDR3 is TGCGCCAGCAGCCCGGCGACAGCTAGCACAGATACGCAGTATTTT.

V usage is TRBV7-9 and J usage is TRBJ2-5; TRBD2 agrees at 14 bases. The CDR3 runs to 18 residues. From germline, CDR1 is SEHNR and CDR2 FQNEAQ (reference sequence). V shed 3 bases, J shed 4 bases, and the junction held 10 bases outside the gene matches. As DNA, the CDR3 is TGTGCCAGCAGCTTCCCGGGACTAGCGGGAGTATCATCAGAGACCCAGTACTTC. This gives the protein CASSFPGLAGVSSETQYF.